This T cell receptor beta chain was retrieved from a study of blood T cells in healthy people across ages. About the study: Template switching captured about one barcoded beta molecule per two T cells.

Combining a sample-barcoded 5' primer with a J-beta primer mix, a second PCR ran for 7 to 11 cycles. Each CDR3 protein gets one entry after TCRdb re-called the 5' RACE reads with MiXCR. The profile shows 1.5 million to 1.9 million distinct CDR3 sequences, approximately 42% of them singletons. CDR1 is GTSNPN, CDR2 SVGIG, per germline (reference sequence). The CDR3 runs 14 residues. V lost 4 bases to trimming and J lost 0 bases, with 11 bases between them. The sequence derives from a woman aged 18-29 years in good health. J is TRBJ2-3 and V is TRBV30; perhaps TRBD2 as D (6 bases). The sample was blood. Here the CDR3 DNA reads TGTGCCTGGAAAATTGCGGGGAGCACAGATACGCAGTATTTT. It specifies CAWKIAGSTDTQYF.